The clone carrying this T cell receptor (beta chain) is a singleton in its sample. In the source study's methods: Amplification with reference gene primers provided the estimates of nucleated cell counts. Sequenced by immunoSEQ multiplex PCR; TCRdb stores in-frame clones only, minus some. V and J calls and clone size follow that table, whereas D and trimming were derived from the DNA. The sample has about 210,000 clones, over 75% seen once. The data are from a study of blood T cell repertoires in COVID-19. Study-level information: The United States, Italy and Spain were the sources of the acute and convalescent COVID-19 samples. Sample material is recorded as cDNA or gDNA derived from T cells, B-cell-depleted T cells, or PBMCs.

Germline V gives CDR1 MNHEY, CDR2 SMNVEV (reference sequence). Trimming took 5 bases from V and 7 from J; bases not matched to a gene: 6. The CDR3 is made up of 13 amino acids. This rearrangement joins TRBV27 to TRBJ1-2, with TRBD1 matching 8 bases. This sequence was found in a human donor in a cohort sampled during active COVID-19. Specimen: peripheral blood. The CDR3 region has the DNA TGTGCCAGCAGTCATCGGACAGGGTTTGGCTACACCTTC. It codes for CASSHRTGFGYTF.